This T cell receptor (beta chain) was documented in a study of T cell changes during pregnancy in multiple sclerosis. The CDR3 length is 15 residues. The V gene lost 3 bases and the J gene lost 4 bases, with 16 bases spanning the gap. The germline CDR1 and CDR2 sequences are KGHSH and LQKENI. Method: immunoSEQ multiplex PCR; TCRdb's copy keeps in-frame clones and lacks some. This sample has 65,000 to 85,000 clones; roughly 90% occur once, and the top ten carry approximately 0.97%. The chain combines TRBV18 with TRBJ2-7; D is possibly TRBD2 (5 bases). The sequencing here drew on peripheral blood, taken in the first trimester of pregnancy. The TCR comes from a female donor in good health, enrolled as a control in a pregnancy study. The CDR3 loop reads CASSPSRGGTYEQYF. As DNA, the CDR3 is TGTGCCAGCTCACCTTCCCGGGGTGGCACGTACGAGCAGTACTTC.